The T cell receptor beta chain described here comes from a study of memory CD4+ T cells and cytomegalovirus serostatus. For the study at large: Donors were healthy Belgian adults, 10 or so CMV seropositive and around 23 seronegative.

Single viable CD3+CD4+CD8-CD45RO+ cells were sorted as the memory CD4+ T cells. Donors' CMV status reflects serum IgG against pp150, pp28, p38, p52. After thawing, CD4+ T cells were positively selected. As concerns this clone: Antigen specificity is unknown.

Only in-frame clones appear in the TCRdb table, and some are missing; sequencing was by immunoSEQ multiplex PCR. The sample lists roughly 50,000 clones, around 77% occurring once. Study results and limitations: About two fifths of the roughly 150 known CMV-associated TCRbeta sequences appeared in CD4+ memory.

The germline V and J ends were trimmed by 5 bases and 3 bases, with 10 bases remaining between them. The CDR3 is made up of 13 amino acids. CDR1 MNHNY and CDR2 SVGAGI come from the germline V gene (reference sequence). The specimen was memory CD4+ T cells from blood. The rearrangement links TRBV6-6 to TRBJ1-2, with D hard to call. The receptor comes from an adult in good health and CMV-seronegative. The CDR3 sequence is CASSAGYYYGYTF. The CDR3 DNA reads TGTGCCAGCAGTGCGGGGTATTACTATGGCTACACCTTC.